What follows describes a single TCR beta chain. Its antigen is as yet unknown. Antigen-specific CD4+ T cells were expanded with viral peptide pools in the ViraFEST assay before sequencing. Between days 9 and 11 of culture, CD4+ T cells were separated out. The person had a PCR-confirmed SARS-CoV-2 infection during March to December 2020. The method was immunoSEQ multiplex PCR; TCRdb's version includes in-frame clones alone and lacks a portion of them. The repertoire holds about 36,000 clones, with about three quarters as singletons. The CDR3 runs to 16 residues. With 4 bases clipped from V and 3 bases from J, the junction kept 7 bases outside the gene matches. CDR1 is SGHRS and CDR2 is YFSETQ in the germline V gene. The data are from a study of vaccination effects on CD4 cells after COVID-19.

Sample: CD4+ T cells from PBMCs cultured with HCoV-NL63 spike peptides, taken before COVID-19 vaccination. The TCR sequence derives from a human donor who had a prior SARS-CoV-2 infection. This chain links TRBV5-1 with TRBJ2-3; the match to TRBD2 covers 11 bases. DNA of the CDR3: TGCGCCAGCAGCCGCTCGACTAGCGGGATTACAGATACGCAGTATTTT. Its translation: CASSRSTSGITDTQYF. Together with reference TRBV5-1 and TRBJ2-3, the CDR3 gives the full variable domain: KAGVTQTPRYLIKTRGQQVTLSCSPISGHRSVSWYQQTPGQGLQFLFEYFSETQRNKGNFPGRFSGRQFSNSRSEMNVSTLELGDSALYLCASSRSTSGITDTQYFGPGTRLTVL.